Below are 21 T cell receptor beta chains sequenced from a single sample in a study of shared clonotypes between healthy human individuals. Sequencing was performed with immunoSEQ multiplex PCR; in TCRdb, only in-frame clones are kept and a portion is missing. Counted here are roughly 2 million clones, 90% to 96% occurring once; the ten biggest clones make up more than 0.1%. The sequencing input was naive CD4+ T cells sorted from blood. Noted subset: CD45RA+ positively selected. These TCRs come from a young man in good health.

This clone was found a few times. V and J are TRBV6-1 and TRBJ1-5, with a possible D match to TRBD1 (6 bases). The CDR3 has 14 amino acids. Germline V gives CDR1 MNHNS, CDR2 SASEGT. V was cut by 7 bases and J by 4 bases, with 14 bases left in between. The CDR3 spells CASTRGGQNQPQHF. The CDR3 DNA reads TGTGCCAGCACTCGGGGGGGGCAGAATCAGCCCCAGCATTTT.

The J gene is TRBJ2-3, the V gene TRBV5-1; the match to TRBD1 covers 11 bases. CDR1 and CDR2 (germline): SGHRS, YFSETQ. The V segment lost 1 base and the J segment 0 bases; nucleotides outside the gene matches: 4. The CDR3 extends over 17 amino acids. As DNA, the CDR3 is TGCGCCAGCAGCTTGACCGGGACAGGGGGAAGCACAGATACGCAGTATTTT. Protein product: CASSLTGTGGSTDTQYF.

Concerning this clone itself: The same CDR3 also results from other DNA sequences found in this sample. The genes are TRBV28 and TRBJ1-2; D gene uncertain. V was cut by 2 bases and J by 5 bases, with 6 bases left in between. This CDR3 has 12 amino acids. Germline V gene data show CDR1 as MDHEN and CDR2 as SYDVKM. The DNA for the CDR3 is TGTGCCAGCAGTTTAACTGAATATGGCTACACCTTC. This translates into CASSLTEYGYTF.

The chain combines TRBV6-1 with TRBJ2-2, with 9 bases matching TRBD2. The CDR3 spans 19 residues. Germline-derived CDR1 and CDR2 are MNHNS and SASEGT. V lost 0 bases to trimming and J lost 1 base; unmatched junction nucleotides: 9. DNA for the CDR3: TGTGCCAGCAGTGAAGCGGGACTAAGCGGGAGGAGGAACACCGGGGAGCTGTTTTTT. It codes for CASSEAGLSGRRNTGELFF.

The rearrangement links TRBV4-3 to TRBJ1-4; tentatively, D is TRBD1 (6 bases). Per the germline V gene, CDR1 is LGHNA and CDR2 is YSLEER. V shed 3 bases and J shed 7 bases, with 18 bases lying between them. The CDR3 is 16 amino acids. DNA of the CDR3: TGCGCCAGCAGCCAGGCATTCGGACAGCTCAGTGAAAAACTGTTTTTT. Translating gives CASSQAFGQLSEKLFF.

The gene calls are TRBV2 and TRBJ2-7; TRBD1 aligns across 8 bases. V shed 4 bases and J 2 bases; nucleotides not matched to a gene: 7. From germline, CDR1 is SNHLY and CDR2 FYNNEI. This CDR3 has 15 amino acids. CDR3 nucleotide sequence: TGTGCCAGCAGTGGGGGACAGGTCCTCACCTACGAGCAGTACTTC. Translating gives CASSGGQVLTYEQYF.

This clone was found a few times. The identical CDR3 is also encoded by other nucleotide sequences in the sample. V usage is TRBV7-2 and J usage is TRBJ2-7; no firm D call. CDR3 length: 13 amino acids. Germline-derived CDR1 and CDR2 are SGHTA and FQGNSA. V was trimmed by 1 base and J by 0 bases, leaving 4 bases between them. CDR3 protein: CASSLVPSYEQYF. The CDR3 DNA sequence: TGTGCCAGCAGCTTAGTCCCCTCCTACGAGCAGTACTTC.

This chain joins TRBV5-1 and TRBJ2-3; D perhaps matches TRBD2 (6 bases). The germline CDR1 and CDR2 sequences are SGHRS and YFSETQ. The CDR3 consists of 17 residues. V lost 1 base, J lost 0 bases, and 15 bases lay in between. The CDR3 loop is CASSLRIGGTSTDTQYF. Here the CDR3 DNA reads TGCGCCAGCAGCTTGCGGATCGGGGGAACTAGCACAGATACGCAGTATTTT.

This CDR3 is CASSLLGRGLNSPLHF. DNA of the CDR3: TGTGCCAGCAGTTTATTAGGGAGGGGGCTTAATTCACCCCTCCACTTT. The V call is TRBV28, the J call TRBJ1-6; TRBD1 agrees at 7 bases. This CDR3 spans 16 amino acids. The V segment lost 1 base and the J segment 6 bases; nucleotides outside the gene matches: 6. The germline gives CDR1 MDHEN, CDR2 SYDVKM. Filled out from reference TRBV28 and TRBJ1-6, the complete variable domain reads DVKVTQSSRYLVKRTGEKVFLECVQDMDHENMFWYRQDPGLGLRLIYFSYDVKMKEKGDIPEGYSVSREKKERFSLILESASTNQTSMYLCASSLLGRGLNSPLHFGNGTRLTVT.

V is TRBV7-3 and J is TRBJ2-7, with D perhaps matching TRBD1 or TRBD2 (5 bases each). The V gene's germline CDR1 is SGHTA and CDR2 FQGTGA. Trimming took 5 bases from V and 6 from J, leaving 20 bases between them. The CDR3 length is 15 residues. The CDR3 nucleotides are TGTGCCAGCAGCCCCCAGTCGGCAGGGACCTCCGAGCAGTACTTC. This gives the protein CASSPQSAGTSEQYF.

The chain links TRBV10-3 to TRBJ2-7; tentative D call: TRBD2 (6 bases). V lost 0 bases to trimming and J lost 6 bases, with 12 bases between them. CDR1 and CDR2 from the germline V gene are ENHRY and SYGVKD. The CDR3 consists of 14 residues. CDR3 sequence: CAISESTRLGEQYF. The CDR3 nucleotides are TGTGCCATCAGTGAGTCGACTAGATTGGGCGAGCAGTACTTC.

In this sample, this clone turned up once. Compared with germline, one end of the junction differs, possibly owing to a read error. V gene TRBV7-7 combines with J gene TRBJ1-6, with D uncertain. Germline assignment: CDR1 SSHAT and CDR2 FNYEAQ (reference sequence). The CDR3 is 15 amino acids. This CDR3 is CASSFPRPSSAALHF. For the CDR3, the DNA is TGTGCTAGCAGCTTTCCTCGTCCTTCCTCGGCGGCCCTCCACTTT.

The chain links TRBV30 to TRBJ1-1; tentatively, D is TRBD1 (6 bases). CDR3 length: 13 amino acids. From germline, CDR1 is GTSNPN and CDR2 SVGIG (reference sequence). Trimming removed 3 bases from V and 4 bases from J, with 12 bases in between. In nucleotides, the CDR3 is TGTGCCTGGAGAACAGGGAGGGGCACTGAAGCTTTCTTT. This sequence encodes CAWRTGRGTEAFF. The full variable domain, rest sourced from reference TRBV30 and TRBJ1-1, is SQTIHQWPATLVQPVGSPLSLECTVEGTSNPNLYWYRQAAGRGLQLLFYSVGIGQISSEVPQNLSASRPQDRQFILSSKKLLLSDSGFYLCAWRTGRGTEAFFGQGTRLTVV.

A note on this clone: Other DNA sequences in this sample translate to the same CDR3. The rearrangement links TRBV18 to TRBJ1-5; D not certain. Germline V gene data show CDR1 as KGHSH and CDR2 as LQKENI. The CDR3 length is 14 residues. V was cut by 0 bases and J by 4 bases, with 7 bases left in between. The CDR3 region is CASSPPGGNQPQHF. The CDR3 DNA reads as TGTGCCAGCTCACCACCCGGAGGGAATCAGCCCCAGCATTTT.

Turning to this clone: In the same sample, other DNA sequences code for this CDR3. The chain couples TRBV20-1 to TRBJ1-2; D not resolved. V lost 3 bases, J lost 4 bases, and 6 bases lay in between. Germline assignment: CDR1 DFQATT and CDR2 SNEGSKA (reference sequence). CDR3 size: 11 residues. CDR3 in DNA: TGCAGTGCTAGTGGAGGCTATGGCTACACCTTC. It codes for CSASGGYGYTF.

CDR3 in DNA: TGTGCCAGCTCACCACCGCGGGGGCTGCATGGCTACACCTTC. Translated: CASSPPRGLHGYTF. This rearrangement joins TRBV18 to TRBJ1-2; D possibly corresponds to TRBD1 (6 bases). Germline V gene data show CDR1 as KGHSH and CDR2 as LQKENI. Deletions cut 0 bases from V and 6 bases from J, with 11 bases between. The CDR3 runs 14 residues.

With respect to this clone: The same CDR3 is also encoded by other DNA sequences in this sample. V gene TRBV18 combines with J gene TRBJ1-2, with 11 positions matching TRBD1. V shed 3 bases, J shed 8 bases, and the junction held 5 bases outside the gene matches. The germline V gene encodes CDR1 KGHSH and CDR2 LQKENI. The CDR3 is made up of 14 amino acids. The CDR3 region is CASSPGQGAGGYTF. In DNA, the CDR3 is TGTGCCAGCTCACCCGGACAGGGGGCAGGGGGCTACACCTTC.

V and J are TRBV23-1 and TRBJ2-7, with a possible D match to TRBD1 (6 bases). TRBV23-1 is placed among ORFs of uncertain function. There are 14 residues in the CDR3. The V gene lost 8 bases and the J gene lost 0 bases, with 14 bases spanning the gap. The CDR3 sequence is CASRIRDNSYEQYF. CDR3 sequence (DNA): TGCGCCAGCCGGATCCGGGACAACTCCTACGAGCAGTACTTC.

Regarding this clone: This CDR3 is also generated by other DNA sequences in the sample. The chain is built from TRBV5-1 and TRBJ2-5; no definite D call. Looked up from germline, CDR1 is SGHRS and CDR2 is YFSETQ. This CDR3 is 12 amino acids long. V dropped 4 bases and J dropped 4 bases, with 8 bases sitting between them. CDR3 bases: TGCGCCAGCAGCCCCCCGTCAGAGACCCAGTACTTC. This gives the protein CASSPPSETQYF.

This sequence joins TRBV28 and TRBJ1-2, with unresolved D. CDR1 and CDR2 from the germline V gene are MDHEN and SYDVKM. The CDR3 has 15 residues. V gave up 0 bases and J gave up 4 bases, with 12 bases separating them. The CDR3 DNA is TGTGCCAGCAGTTTATGGGAAGGAGGCTCCTATGGCTACACCTTC. Protein sequence: CASSLWEGGSYGYTF.

As regards this clone: The junction and the germline gene differ at one end; a read error may be behind it. The V call is TRBV10-3, the J call TRBJ2-1, with D uncertain. Germline CDR1 reads ENHRY; CDR2 reads SYGVKD. This CDR3 has 11 residues. Here the CDR3 DNA reads TGTGCCACCAGTGTGGGGAATGAGCAGTTCTTC. Translating gives CATSVGNEQFF.